This TCR beta chain was sequenced during a study of T cell responses to AZD1222 COVID-19 vaccine. About the study: The analysis combined second doses at about 4 or about 12 weeks.

Sequenced by immunoSEQ multiplex PCR; TCRdb stores in-frame clones only, minus some. The sample consists of approximately 73,000 clones, about 83% of them appearing once. A remark on this clone: Its antigen remains unknown.

CDR1 is MNHEY and CDR2 is SVGAGI in the germline V gene. CDR3 size: 13 residues. Trimming took 0 bases from V and 8 from J, leaving 8 bases between them. Study-wide results and caveats: Only after the peak T cell response were repertoires sampled. Dominant at 160-218 and 743-854, vaccine-associated CD4 TCRs also spanned spike. Donors in the cohort were predominantly white British and more often female, and clonal diversity was possibly underestimated.

This sample comprised peripheral blood, obtained on day 0 of AZD1222 vaccination. The chain has TRBV6-5 and TRBJ2-1; no definite D call. The sequence came from an adult in good health. The CDR3 loop is CASSYSRGYEQFF. The CDR3 bases are TGTGCCAGCAGTTACTCTCGTGGCTATGAGCAGTTCTTC.